The clone carrying this TCR beta chain was recorded a few times. Antigen specificity is unknown. This sample stems from a study of T cells after yellow fever vaccination. Overall study results and limits: Re-detected after boosting: most primary clones, around 97% of CD4 and roughly 88% of CD8. Abundant clonotypes (contaminants from the bulk population) could be present in FACS-sorted repertoires. The study found a weaker secondary response that peaked faster, day 5 versus 15.

The CDR3 has 15 amino acids. The V end was cut by 2 bases, the J end by 0 bases, with 11 bases between. Germline CDR1 and CDR2: MNHEY and SVGEGT. One entry per CDR3 protein, called by TCRdb with MiXCR from the 5' RACE reads. The table has 310,000 or so distinct CDR3 sequences, around 3.9% seen once. This clonotype was obtained from a man in his late teens or twenties who received the YFV17D yellow fever vaccine. The specimen was PBMCs, collected on the day of the yellow fever booster vaccination. The chain links TRBV6-2 or TRBV6-3 to TRBJ2-7, with D hard to call. The CDR3, as DNA: TGTGCCAGCAGTTACAAGAGGATATTCTCCTACGAGCAGTACGTC. Translated, it gives CASSYKRIFSYEQYV.